This T cell receptor (beta chain) was retrieved from a study of T cells after somatic rescue of genetic block. Profiling relied on immunoSEQ multiplex PCR, and the TCRdb table lists in-frame clones only, not all of them. Of over 55,000 clones in the sample, about 91% were seen once. Germline CDR1 reads SGDLS; CDR2 reads YYNGEE. V was pared by 3 bases and J by 2 bases, with 16 bases between. The CDR3 is 16 amino acids. The sequencing sample was made of peripheral blood mononuclear cells (PBMCs). The rearrangement links TRBV9 to TRBJ2-3; D assignment may be TRBD1 or TRBD2 (6 bases each). This sequence originates from a man in his forties or fifties. This CDR3 reads CASSDRGGGITDTQYF. The CDR3 DNA is TGTGCCAGCAGCGATCGTGGAGGGGGTATCACAGATACGCAGTATTTT.